A single T cell receptor (beta chain) is shown here with its context. TCRdb recomputed calls from the RT-PCR reads with MiXCR, one row per CDR3 protein. In the table there are about 540,000 distinct CDR3 sequences, under 30% of which are singletons. These data belong to a study of response to subunit inactivated influenza vaccine. CDR3 length: 14 amino acids. Germline loops: CDR1 MNHNS, CDR2 SASEGT. The junction had 4 bases not matched to a gene; V was cut back by 5 bases and J by 3 bases. The same sample was also studied in work on T cells expressing NK-cell markers. Per that study: What made the TCR beta cDNA was 5'RACE template switching with UMIs. With respect to HCMV, seven of the eight sequenced donors were seropositive, and one was seronegative. Anti-gamma-delta TCR antibody use in several experiments restricted sorting to alpha-beta TCR T cells. Where several donors were concerned, these clonotypes also led the CD3+CD56-NKG2C+ fraction.

This receptor was obtained from a man aged 45-65 years who received an inactivated influenza vaccine. This chain connects TRBV6-1 to TRBJ2-5, with 9 bases that match TRBD2. The specimen was CD4+ T cells sorted from PBMCs, collected about 12 days after vaccination. The CDR3 protein is CASSRPSGEETQYF. CDR3 nucleotides: TGTGCCAGCAGTCGCCCTAGCGGGGAAGAGACCCAGTACTTC.